Following are 21 T cell receptor beta chains from one sample sequenced in a study of cytomegalovirus exposure and HLA in healthy donors. It was with 60 Vbeta and 13 Jbeta primers that the PCR ran. TCRdb's table, derived via immunoSEQ multiplex PCR, lists solely in-frame clones and lacks some. The table lists more than 95,000 clones, over 60% of them singletons, with less than 5% in the top ten. The sample comprised PBMCs. The receptors stem from a man aged 55 to 70 in good health and CMV-seropositive.

CDR3 DNA sequence: TGTGCCAGTAGTATGGGCGAAGGAGGGGAGTACTTC. Translating it yields CASSMGEGGEYF. This chain joins TRBV19 and TRBJ2-5, with a tentative D call TRBD2 (6 bases). CDR3 size: 12 residues. Trimming took off 3 bases at V and 12 bases at J, with 14 bases between the two ends. Germline V gene sequence: CDR1 LNHDA, CDR2 SQIVND (reference sequence).

Details on this clone: A read error may produce the germline difference seen at one junction end. The chain joins TRBV11-2 to TRBJ1-1, with D hard to call. The CDR3 consists of 14 residues. Per germline, CDR1 SGHAT and CDR2 FQNNGV. This chain's CDR3 is CASSLRRVYTEAFF. CDR3 bases: TGTGCCAGCAGCTTAAGGAGGGTGTACACGGAAGCTTTCTTT.

V and J are TRBV11-2 and TRBJ1-1; TRBD1 is a possible D gene (6 bases). CDR1 and CDR2 (germline): SGHAT, FQNNGV. CDR3 length: 14 residues. The germline V and J ends were trimmed by 6 bases and 2 bases, with 13 bases remaining between them. CDR3 region: CASRGRGLNTEAFF. Here the CDR3 DNA reads TGTGCCAGCAGGGGCAGGGGTTTAAACACTGAAGCTTTCTTT. Full variable domain (rest looked up from reference TRBV11-2 and TRBJ1-1): EAGVAQSPRYKIIEKRQSVAFWCNPISGHATLYWYQQILGQGPKLLIQFQNNGVVDDSQLPKDRFSAERLKGVDSTLKIQPAKLEDSAVYLCASRGRGLNTEAFFGQGTRLTVV.

V gene TRBV7-9 combines with J gene TRBJ2-7, with TRBD2 as a possible D gene (6 bases). Germline CDR1 and CDR2: SEHNR and FQNEAQ (reference sequence). CDR3 length: 15 residues. V lost 5 bases and J 3 bases, leaving 17 bases between the germline ends. CDR3 sequence (DNA): TGTGCCAGCAGCCCCGGGGGAAGAATATTCTACGAGCAGTACTTC. Protein sequence: CASSPGGRIFYEQYF. The variable domain in full, with the rest retrieved from reference TRBV7-9 and TRBJ2-7, is DTGVSQNPRHKITKRGQNVTFRCDPISEHNRLYWYRQTLGQGPEFLTYFQNEAQLEKSRLLSDRFSAERPKGSFSTLEIQRTEQGDSAMYLCASSPGGRIFYEQYFGPGTRLTVT.

J is TRBJ2-7 and V is TRBV9; 12 nucleotides match TRBD2. V was clipped by 3 bases and J by 4 bases; unmatched bases: 5. CDR3 length: 15 amino acids. From germline, CDR1 is SGDLS and CDR2 YYNGEE. The CDR3 reads CASSAHTSGGYEQYF. The CDR3 nucleotides read TGTGCCAGCAGCGCTCACACTAGCGGGGGGTACGAGCAGTACTTC.

This rearrangement joins TRBV18 to TRBJ1-1; no definite D call. The CDR3 extends over 16 amino acids. The germline V gene has CDR1 KGHSH and CDR2 LQKENI. Trimming took off 4 bases at V and 2 bases at J, with 17 bases between the two ends. The CDR3 reads CASSQDRFQTNTEAFF. CDR3 coding DNA: TGTGCCAGCTCACAGGATCGGTTTCAGACAAACACTGAAGCTTTCTTT. Together with reference TRBV18 and TRBJ1-1, the CDR3 gives the full variable domain: NAGVMQNPRHLVRRRGQEARLRCSPMKGHSHVYWYRQLPEEGLKFMVYLQKENIIDESGMPKERFSAEFPKEGPSILRIQQVVRGDSAAYFCASSQDRFQTNTEAFFGQGTRLTVV.

This sequence joins TRBV28 and TRBJ1-5; D is unclear. From germline, CDR1 is MDHEN and CDR2 SYDVKM. CDR3 length equals 14 residues. The ends were cut back, 6 bases at V and 5 bases at J, with 14 bases in the middle. CDR3 DNA: TGTGCCAGCAGCCCCCTTCACGGTGATCAGCCCCAGCATTTT. Translating gives CASSPLHGDQPQHF.

V usage is TRBV4-2 and J usage is TRBJ2-6; weak D call: TRBD2 (6 bases). With 4 bases removed from V and 4 bases from J, the gap between germline ends came to 14 bases. Germline V gives CDR1 LGHNA, CDR2 YNFKEQ. The CDR3 covers 16 residues. Here the CDR3 reads CASSPEEGTGANVLTF. The CDR3, as DNA: TGTGCCAGCAGCCCCGAGGAGGGAACCGGGGCCAACGTCCTGACTTTC.

The chain joins TRBV6-6 to TRBJ2-5; 7 bases fit TRBD1. The ends lost 4 bases at V and 7 bases at J; junction bases unmatched: 6. The CDR3 is 13 amino acids. Looked up from germline, CDR1 is MNHNY and CDR2 is SVGAGI (reference sequence). This CDR3 reads CASSFSGGGTQYF. The CDR3 DNA reads as TGTGCCAGCAGTTTCTCAGGGGGTGGGACCCAGTACTTC.

This clone appeared a few times. The chain employs TRBV9 and TRBJ2-3; 8 nucleotides align to TRBD2. CDR1 is SGDLS, CDR2 YYNGEE, per germline. This CDR3 contains 16 residues. The V gene end was trimmed by 0 bases and the J gene end by 2 bases; junction bases not matched to a gene: 5. The CDR3 region is CASSVGVAGYTDTQYF. CDR3 DNA: TGTGCCAGCAGCGTAGGCGTAGCGGGGTACACAGATACGCAGTATTTT. The whole variable domain, filled in from reference TRBV9 and TRBJ2-3, reads DSGVTQTPKHLITATGQRVTLRCSPRSGDLSVYWYQQSLDQGLQFLIQYYNGEERAKGNILERFSAQQFPDLHSELNLSSLELGDSALYFCASSVGVAGYTDTQYFGPGTRLTVL.

The chain is built from TRBV28 and TRBJ2-2, with D possibly TRBD2 on 5 matching bases. Trimming left V 8 bases short and J 10 bases short, with 11 bases between. The CDR3 length is 11 residues. Germline CDR1 and CDR2: MDHEN and SYDVKM. The CDR3 nucleotides are TGTGCCAGCGGAAACCTAGCGGAGCTGTTTTTT. It codes for CASGNLAELFF.

The V call is TRBV5-4, the J call TRBJ2-3, with 8 bases lining up with TRBD1. The V gene's germline CDR1 is SGHNT and CDR2 YYREEE (reference sequence). The CDR3 is 16 residues long. V dropped 2 bases and J dropped 3; count of bases not matched to a gene: 8. CDR3: CASSFLDRGETDTQYF. The DNA of the CDR3 is TGTGCCAGCAGCTTCTTAGACAGGGGTGAGACAGATACGCAGTATTTT.

This clone was found a few times. This chain connects TRBV6-1 to TRBJ1-5, with D tentatively TRBD1 (6 bases). V dropped 2 bases and J dropped 5 bases, with 16 bases sitting between them. CDR1 is MNHNS and CDR2 is SASEGT in the germline V gene. The CDR3 consists of 16 residues. The CDR3 protein is CASSEPVSGGDQPQHF. The CDR3 nucleotides are TGTGCCAGCAGTGAACCTGTCTCGGGGGGCGATCAGCCCCAGCATTTT.

CDR3 in DNA: TGTGCCAGCAGCGTAGGGGCAGGCGACCAATTTGAGCAGTTCTTC. The encoded protein is CASSVGAGDQFEQFF. This chain connects TRBV9 to TRBJ2-1; D ambiguous. Germline assignment: CDR1 SGDLS and CDR2 YYNGEE. The length of the CDR3 is 15 residues. V lost 0 bases to trimming and J lost 9 bases, with 16 bases between them.

The chain links TRBV27 to TRBJ2-3; TRBD2 agrees at 15 bases. The CDR3 extends over 18 amino acids. From germline, CDR1 is MNHEY and CDR2 SMNVEV (reference sequence). The ends lost 5 bases at V and 3 bases at J; junction bases unmatched: 9. The CDR3 spells CASSPRTSGGAVTDTQYF. The CDR3, as DNA: TGTGCCAGCAGTCCGCGGACTAGCGGGGGGGCCGTAACAGATACGCAGTATTTT.

The genes are TRBV7-9 and TRBJ2-3; TRBD2 agrees at 8 bases. This CDR3 is built from 16 residues. The V gene's germline CDR1 is SEHNR and CDR2 FQNEAQ (reference sequence). The trim removed 2 bases at V and 2 bases at J, leaving 6 bases unmatched. In DNA form, the CDR3 reads TGTGCCAGCAGCTTAAGAGCTAGCGGGCTCACAGATACGCAGTATTTT. Its translation: CASSLRASGLTDTQYF.

The gene calls are TRBV10-3 and TRBJ2-7; TRBD1 aligns across 12 bases. V lost 9 bases and J lost 3; bases outside the gene matches: 9. Germline-derived CDR1 and CDR2 are ENHRY and SYGVKD. The CDR3 covers 15 residues. The DNA for the CDR3 is TGTGCCATGACCCCGGGACAGGGGGCAAGCTACGAGCAGTACTTC. It is translated as CAMTPGQGASYEQYF.

The chain links TRBV2 to TRBJ1-2, with D possibly matching TRBD1 (6 bases). V was cut by 6 bases and J by 3 bases, with 17 bases left in between. CDR1 is SNHLY, CDR2 FYNNEI, per germline. The length of the CDR3 is 15 residues. The CDR3 DNA follows: TGTGCCAGCAGCCTATACTCAGGGGCGGACTATGGCTACACCTTC. Protein sequence: CASSLYSGADYGYTF.

V usage is TRBV7-3 and J usage is TRBJ2-7; 9 bases fit TRBD1. With V trimmed by 5 bases and J by 2 bases, 10 bases remained unmatched. The CDR3 is 16 amino acids. Germline CDR1 SGHTA, CDR2 FQGTGA. As DNA, the CDR3 is TGTGCCAGCAGCCTACAAGCCGGGACAGGGCCCTACGAGCAGTACTTC. It yields the protein CASSLQAGTGPYEQYF.

On this clone: An end of the junction differs from the germline gene, which may be a read error. The chain uses TRBV5-1 and TRBJ2-1, with 8 nucleotides matching TRBD1. The CDR3 consists of 15 residues. Germline V lookup: CDR1 SGHRS, CDR2 YFSETQ. This CDR3 is CASRLDRVSYNEQFF. The CDR3 DNA reads as TGCGCCAGCAGGTTGGACAGGGTTTCCTACAATGAGCAGTTCTTC.

This clone is a singleton in its sample. For the CDR3, the DNA is TGTGCCAGCACCCCGGGGGGGGGACAGGGGGCTAATTCACCCCTCCACTTT. As protein: CASTPGGGQGANSPLHF. This chain connects TRBV28 to TRBJ1-6, with 12 bases aligning to TRBD1. Germline V gene data show CDR1 as MDHEN and CDR2 as SYDVKM. The length of the CDR3 is 17 residues. V trimming: 7 bases; J trimming: 6 bases; junction bases outside the gene matches: 10.